The 30 T cell receptor beta chains given below trace back to one sample, sequenced in a study of T cells expressing NK-cell markers. TCRdb reworked the 5' RACE reads into one entry per CDR3 protein, no DNA. This repertoire includes approximately 460,000 distinct CDR3 sequences. The sample taken for sequencing was blood T cells: a sorted CD56 or NKG2C T cell subset, CD4+ or CD8+ T cells, or bulk PBMC T cells (not recorded which). The receptor set was obtained from a woman between 18 and 69 years old in good health.

The CDR3 region is CASSQGSGELFF. This chain connects TRBV12-3 or TRBV12-4 to TRBJ2-2; TCRdb indicates TRBD1, and absent DNA this call remains unverified. The CDR3 length is 12 residues.

The chain carries TRBV4-3 and TRBJ1-5. This CDR3 has 15 amino acids. Germline lookup yields CDR1 LGHNA and CDR2 YSLEER. This CDR3 reads CASSQDWGGNQPQHF.

V gene TRBV4-3 combines with J gene TRBJ2-1; TCRdb names TRBD1, which stays unverified in the absence of DNA. Per the germline V gene, CDR1 is LGHNA and CDR2 is YSLEER. The CDR3 loop spans 16 amino acids. CDR3 amino acids: CASSQDVRAGASEQFF.

The chain recombines TRBV5-1 with TRBJ1-3. The CDR3 loop spans 15 amino acids. Germline CDR1 is SGHRS and CDR2 is YFSETQ. The chain's CDR3 is CASSLGSNTENTIYF.

The V gene is TRBV15, the J gene TRBJ2-3. This CDR3 spans 12 amino acids. From germline, CDR1 is LNHNV and CDR2 YYDKDF (reference sequence). CDR3 in amino acids: CATSPSTDTQYF.

The CDR3 loop reads CSARDPNPDTQYF. The chain combines TRBV20-1 with TRBJ2-3. CDR1 and CDR2 from the germline V gene are DFQATT and SNEGSKA (reference sequence). The CDR3 is 13 amino acids.

The J gene is TRBJ2-7, the V gene TRBV7-9; the D call of TRBD1 rests on TCRdb alone, since no DNA is present to check it. The CDR3 sequence is 16 residues long. Germline V gives CDR1 SEHNR, CDR2 FQNEAQ (reference sequence). CDR3 sequence reads: CASSGPGRTNPYEQYF.

The chain has TRBV20-1 and TRBJ2-7; TCRdb's D call of TRBD1 is untestable without DNA. CDR1 DFQATT and CDR2 SNEGSKA come from the germline V gene (reference sequence). The CDR3 extends over 14 amino acids. The CDR3 spells CSARFRAQIYEQYF.

The chain links TRBV6-5 to TRBJ2-1; TCRdb indicates TRBD2, and absent DNA this call remains unverified. Germline V gene data show CDR1 as MNHEY and CDR2 as SVGAGI. The CDR3 has 15 amino acids. The CDR3 sequence is CASSYLGLAGAEQFF.

V and J are TRBV18 and TRBJ2-3; with no DNA, the TCRdb D assignment of TRBD2 cannot be verified. The CDR3 is 15 amino acids. Germline V gene data show CDR1 as KGHSH and CDR2 as LQKENI. The CDR3 is CASSPQREVQDTQYF.

The chain couples TRBV11-2 to TRBJ1-5. Germline CDR1 SGHAT, CDR2 FQNNGV. The CDR3 sequence is 14 residues long. The CDR3 spells CASSLSDSNQPQHF.

The chain employs TRBV3-1 and TRBJ2-2. Germline V gene data show CDR1 as LGHDT and CDR2 as YNNKEL (reference sequence). The CDR3 spans 14 residues. CDR3 residues: CASSQNDLGVELFF.

The J gene is TRBJ1-4, the V gene TRBV27; the TCRdb D gene call, TRBD1, has no DNA to confirm it. Germline values: CDR1 MNHEY, CDR2 SMNVEV (reference sequence). This CDR3 is built from 15 residues. CDR3 region: CASSEQGRPNEKLFF.

J is TRBJ1-1 and V is TRBV7-8. Germline V CDR1 and CDR2: SGHVS, FQNEAQ. This CDR3 has 14 residues. The CDR3 sequence: CASSLAEVNTEAFF.

The CDR3 spells CASSQQGAGAANYGYTF. This sequence joins TRBV12-3 or TRBV12-4 and TRBJ1-2; with no DNA, the TCRdb D assignment of TRBD1 cannot be verified. The CDR3 length is 17 residues.

This chain joins TRBV7-3 and TRBJ1-6; TCRdb lists TRBD1, though no DNA is available to test this call. CDR1 and CDR2 (germline): SGHTA, FQGTGA. The CDR3 loop spans 13 amino acids. The CDR3 is CASSEQGYSPLHF.

The chain has TRBV20-1 and TRBJ2-1; TCRdb returns TRBD1, unconfirmable since there is no DNA. The CDR3 covers 15 residues. The germline gives CDR1 DFQATT, CDR2 SNEGSKA (reference sequence). CDR3 in amino acids: CSARRGTGENNEQFF.

The chain recombines TRBV25-1 with TRBJ2-3. The CDR3 consists of 17 residues. Germline CDR1 and CDR2: MGHDK and SYGVNS. The CDR3 protein is CASSEGLVRPSTDTQYF.

The J gene is TRBJ1-5, the V gene TRBV15. CDR1 LNHNV and CDR2 YYDKDF come from the germline V gene (reference sequence). The CDR3 consists of 14 residues. CDR3 sequence reads: CATSRDRNNQPQHF.

This rearrangement joins TRBV5-1 to TRBJ1-1; the TCRdb D gene call, TRBD1, has no DNA to confirm it. Germline V gene data show CDR1 as SGHRS and CDR2 as YFSETQ. This CDR3 region has 17 residues. The CDR3 loop reads CASTPGQGTGMNTEAFF.

The rearrangement links TRBV20-1 to TRBJ1-1; the D call from TCRdb, TRBD1, cannot be confirmed without DNA. Germline V gene sequence: CDR1 DFQATT, CDR2 SNEGSKA (reference sequence). This CDR3 contains 15 residues. This CDR3 is CSARGLPGRGTEAFF.

CDR3 region: CSARGSSGGQNIQYF. The genes are TRBV20-1 and TRBJ2-4; as DNA is missing, the TRBD1 call by TCRdb cannot be tested. The CDR3 contains 15 residues. Germline CDR1 DFQATT, CDR2 SNEGSKA (reference sequence).

The rearrangement uses TRBV4-3 and TRBJ2-5. The CDR3 runs 14 residues. The germline V gene encodes CDR1 LGHNA and CDR2 YSLEER. Here the CDR3 reads CASSQEHGGETQYF.

The chain couples TRBV18 to TRBJ1-5; the D gene TCRdb calls, TRBD1, cannot be checked with no DNA. CDR1 is KGHSH, CDR2 LQKENI, per germline. This CDR3 spans 15 amino acids. The CDR3 is CASSPIRDSNQPQHF.

This chain uses TRBV20-1 with TRBJ2-3; the D call from TCRdb, TRBD1, cannot be confirmed without DNA. This CDR3 region has 14 residues. Per germline, CDR1 DFQATT and CDR2 SNEGSKA (reference sequence). CDR3 sequence reads: CSARAGQSTDTQYF.

The chain has TRBV5-1 and TRBJ2-1; the D call of TRBD1 rests on TCRdb alone, since no DNA is present to check it. The length of the CDR3 is 15 residues. Germline loops: CDR1 SGHRS, CDR2 YFSETQ. CDR3 loop: CASSWTELSYNEQFF.

The chain couples TRBV3-1 to TRBJ2-6; TCRdb picks TRBD1, but there is no DNA to check that call. Germline V gives CDR1 LGHDT, CDR2 YNNKEL (reference sequence). The CDR3 spans 19 residues. The CDR3 sequence: CASSQIQGQGPSGANVLTF. Drawing the rest from reference TRBV3-1 and TRBJ2-6, the complete variable domain is DTAVSQTPKYLVTQMGNDKSIKCEQNLGHDTMYWYKQDSKKFLKIMFSYNNKELIINETVPNRFSPKSPDKAHLNLHINSLELGDSAVYFCASSQIQGQGPSGANVLTFGAGSRLTVL.

CDR3 in amino acids: CSARWSGVSTDTQYF. The V and J genes are TRBV20-1 and TRBJ2-3; TCRdb names TRBD1, which stays unverified in the absence of DNA. This CDR3 is built from 15 residues. CDR1 is DFQATT and CDR2 is SNEGSKA in the germline V gene (reference sequence).

This chain joins TRBV29-1 and TRBJ2-5; there is no DNA to check the TCRdb D call of TRBD1. The CDR3 is made up of 15 amino acids. The germline V gene encodes CDR1 SQVTM and CDR2 ANQGSEA. CDR3 sequence reads: CSVLASGGHTETQYF. The whole variable domain, remainder taken from reference TRBV29-1 and TRBJ2-5, is SAVISQKPSRDICQRGTSLTIQCQVDSQVTMMFWYRQQPGQSLTLIATANQGSEATYESGFVIDKFPISRPNLTFSTLTVSNMSPEDSSIYLCSVLASGGHTETQYFGPGTRLLVL.

The V gene is TRBV12-3 or TRBV12-4, the J gene TRBJ1-2; the D gene TCRdb calls, TRBD1, cannot be checked with no DNA. This CDR3 is built from 15 residues. The CDR3: CASSRQGAANYGYTF.